These 21 T cell receptor beta chains were all obtained from the same sample, sequenced in a study of blood T cell repertoires in COVID-19. Libraries were prepared by immunoSEQ multiplex PCR; TCRdb keeps only in-frame clonotypes and omits some of them. The sample gives some 60,000 clones, around 81% of which show up once; approximately 30% is in the top ten. Material: peripheral blood. The source of these receptors is a woman at least 80 years old with active or convalescent COVID-19.

The J gene is TRBJ2-3, the V gene TRBV19, with 10 bases matching TRBD2. The CDR3 contains 15 residues. Losses at the gene ends were 4 bases for V and 2 bases for J; bases not matched to a gene: 3. Germline CDR1 and CDR2: LNHDA and SQIVND (reference sequence). This chain's CDR3 is CASSTSGGSTDTQYF. The CDR3 DNA sequence: TGTGCCAGTAGTACTAGCGGGGGATCCACAGATACGCAGTATTTT.

CDR3 amino acids: CATRGISNTEAFF. The CDR3 nucleotides read TGTGCCACCCGAGGGATATCGAACACTGAAGCTTTCTTT. The chain couples TRBV6-5 to TRBJ1-1; D unresolved. The CDR3 is made up of 13 amino acids. Germline V lookup: CDR1 MNHEY, CDR2 SVGAGI. Trimming stripped 10 bases from V and 1 base from J, with 13 bases between.

The chain carries TRBV3-1 (or the pseudogene TRBV3-2) and TRBJ2-4, with 13 bases matching TRBD2. Germline V gives CDR1 LGHDT, CDR2 YNNKEL (reference sequence). J lost 8 bases, V lost 0 bases, and 13 bases had no gene match. This CDR3 spans 19 amino acids. For the CDR3, the DNA is TGTGCCAGCAGCCAAGATTTCAGACTAGCGGGGGGCCTCAGGGACATTCAGTACTTC. This sequence encodes CASSQDFRLAGGLRDIQYF.

The chain couples TRBV5-1 to TRBJ2-5, with D possibly matching TRBD1 (6 bases). V lost 0 bases, J lost 4 bases, and 10 bases lay in between. Per germline, CDR1 SGHRS and CDR2 YFSETQ. The CDR3 consists of 14 residues. CDR3 nucleotide sequence: TGCGCCAGCAGCTTGGGTGGGGGCCTAGAGACCCAGTACTTC. Amino acids: CASSLGGGLETQYF.

V usage is TRBV5-1 and J usage is TRBJ1-1; TRBD1 agrees at 10 bases. Germline loops: CDR1 SGHRS, CDR2 YFSETQ. Losses at the gene ends were 2 bases for V and 5 bases for J; bases not matched to a gene: 3. The CDR3 has 14 amino acids. The CDR3 loop is CASSFGTGETEAFF. The CDR3 DNA sequence: TGCGCCAGCAGCTTTGGGACAGGGGAAACTGAAGCTTTCTTT.

The gene calls are TRBV3-1 (or the pseudogene TRBV3-2) and TRBJ2-7; D not resolved. V lost 4 bases, J lost 4 bases, and 11 bases lay in between. CDR1 LGHDT and CDR2 YNNKEL come from the germline V gene (reference sequence). CDR3 length: 13 amino acids. CDR3 DNA: TGTGCCAGCAGCCTAGACCCCCGTTACGAGCAGTACTTC. It yields the protein CASSLDPRYEQYF.

This sequence joins TRBV6-5 and TRBJ1-2; D might be TRBD1 (6 bases). Germline lookup yields CDR1 MNHEY and CDR2 SVGAGI. Trimming cost V 7 bases and J 7 bases, with 22 bases left between them. This CDR3 region has 15 residues. CDR3 residues: CASKSTGNPSLGYTF. The CDR3 DNA reads as TGTGCCAGCAAATCGACAGGAAACCCTTCCCTTGGCTACACCTTC.

The chain has TRBV14 and TRBJ2-5; 8 nucleotides agree with TRBD2. Per germline, CDR1 SGHDN and CDR2 FVKESK. Unmatched junction bases numbered 8, after V lost 3 bases and J lost 2 bases. The CDR3 spans 16 residues. As DNA, the CDR3 is TGTGCCAGCAGCCAGATGGGCGGGGGGCGACAAGAGACCCAGTACTTC. Translated, it gives CASSQMGGGRQETQYF.

This chain uses TRBV15 with TRBJ1-3; D gene ambiguous. CDR1 and CDR2 (germline): LNHNV, YYDKDF (reference sequence). The germline V and J ends were trimmed by 0 bases and 0 bases, with 6 bases remaining between them. The CDR3 is 15 amino acids. The CDR3 DNA sequence: TGTGCCACCAGCAGAGAAGACATCTCTGGAAACACCATATATTTT. Its protein is CATSREDISGNTIYF.

The J gene is TRBJ1-5, the V gene TRBV6-5; the D is unclear. The CDR3 contains 13 residues. Germline lookup yields CDR1 MNHEY and CDR2 SVGAGI. V lost 0 bases and J lost 11, with 11 bases in between. Written as DNA, the CDR3 is TGTGCCAGCAGTTACTCATTTTTGGCGGCCCAGCATTTT. It encodes CASSYSFLAAQHF.

The chain couples TRBV5-1 to TRBJ1-1, with D perhaps TRBD1 (6 bases). This CDR3 has 17 residues. Trimming left V 2 bases short and J 1 base short, with 18 bases between. Germline CDR1 and CDR2: SGHRS and YFSETQ. CDR3 nucleotide sequence: TGCGCCAGCAGCTTAGGGGTGACAGGTCAGGGGAACACTGAAGCTTTCTTT. Residues: CASSLGVTGQGNTEAFF.

The chain is built from TRBV19 and TRBJ2-5; the match to TRBD1 covers 8 bases. This CDR3 contains 15 residues. From germline, CDR1 is LNHDA and CDR2 SQIVND (reference sequence). Germline trimming cut 3 bases from V and 5 bases from J; bases unmatched to any gene: 8. Here the CDR3 reads CASSIQGAPGETQYF. The CDR3 bases are TGTGCCAGTAGTATTCAGGGGGCGCCCGGGGAGACCCAGTACTTC.

This clone has more than one count but fewer than ten. The CDR3: CASSLVLVAGGQQFF. The CDR3 coding sequence is TGTGCCAGCAGCTTAGTCCTGGTAGCGGGGGGGCAACAGTTCTTC. The chain combines TRBV7-8 with TRBJ2-1; 11 bases match TRBD2. V lost 1 base, J lost 13 bases, and 9 bases stayed unmatched. CDR1 and CDR2 (germline): SGHVS, FQNEAQ. The CDR3 runs to 15 residues.

The rearrangement joins TRBV11-2 to TRBJ1-5; D not resolved. The CDR3 has 15 amino acids. CDR1 and CDR2 (germline): SGHAT, FQNNGV. Trimming removed 2 bases from V and 2 bases from J, with 10 bases in between. This CDR3 reads CASSLSPEGNQPQHF. The CDR3 bases are TGTGCCAGCAGCTTATCCCCCGAGGGCAATCAGCCCCAGCATTTT.

The J gene is TRBJ2-1, the V gene TRBV6-5, with D possibly TRBD1 on 5 matching bases. This CDR3 has 15 residues. The V end lost 2 bases, the J end lost 5 bases, and 13 bases lay between the germline ends. The germline gives CDR1 MNHEY, CDR2 SVGAGI. The CDR3 sequence: CASSYRSRADNEQFF. The CDR3, as DNA: TGTGCCAGCAGTTACCGTTCCAGGGCGGACAATGAGCAGTTCTTC.

The chain carries TRBV27 and TRBJ2-1; 10 positions match TRBD2. Looked up from germline, CDR1 is MNHEY and CDR2 is SMNVEV (reference sequence). CDR3 length: 19 residues. V was pared by 0 bases and J by 7 bases, with 15 bases of the junction left unmatched. Here the CDR3 DNA reads TGTGCCAGCAGTTTATCGTGGGGCTCTAGCGGGGGTCTCAGGAATGAGCAGTTCTTC. Translating it yields CASSLSWGSSGGLRNEQFF.

The chain recombines TRBV7-8 with TRBJ1-1, with 8 bases matching TRBD1. CDR3 length: 14 amino acids. Trimming at V came to 0 bases and at J to 13 bases, leaving 10 bases not matched to a gene. Germline assignment: CDR1 SGHVS and CDR2 FQNEAQ. The DNA of the CDR3 is TGTGCCAGCAGCTTAGCGTTTTTGACAGGGGAGGATTTCTTT. Protein: CASSLAFLTGEDFF. Supplemented by reference TRBV7-8 and TRBJ1-1, the full variable domain reads GAGVSQSPRYKVAKRGQDVALRCDPISGHVSLFWYQQALGQGPEFLTYFQNEAQLDKSGLPSDRFFAERPEGSVSTLKIQRTQQEDSAVYLCASSLAFLTGEDFFGQGTRLTVV.

This clone came up a few times. The rearrangement joins TRBV5-1 to TRBJ1-2; 9 bases map to TRBD1. With 0 bases clipped from V and 7 bases from J, the junction kept 4 bases outside the gene matches. This CDR3 comprises 14 residues. Germline V gives CDR1 SGHRS, CDR2 YFSETQ. Here the CDR3 DNA reads TGCGCCAGCAGCTTGGATACAGGGGGCGGTGGCTACACCTTC. Encoded protein: CASSLDTGGGGYTF.

This chain uses TRBV11-1 with TRBJ2-1; D gene unclear. Germline V lookup: CDR1 SGHAT, CDR2 FQDESV (reference sequence). This CDR3 has 15 residues. Trimming pared 5 bases from V and 3 bases from J, leaving 14 bases between. Here the CDR3 reads CASSPTGSGYNEQFF. In DNA, the CDR3 is TGTGCCAGCAGCCCCACGGGTTCGGGCTACAATGAGCAGTTCTTC. Drawing the rest from reference TRBV11-1 and TRBJ2-1, the complete variable domain is EAEVAQSPRYKITEKSQAVAFWCDPISGHATLYWYRQILGQGPELLVQFQDESVVDDSQLPKDRFSAERLKGVDSTLKIQPAELGDSAMYLCASSPTGSGYNEQFFGPGTRLTVL.

The rearrangement links TRBV6-2 or TRBV6-3 to TRBJ2-1, with TRBD2 identical over 7 bases. This CDR3 region has 15 residues. Trimming took 5 bases from V and 8 from J; bases not matched to a gene: 12. Germline values: CDR1 MNHEY, CDR2 SVGEGT. CDR3 bases: TGTGCCAGCAGTAACCAGCGGGGAGGTATCGATGAGCAGTTCTTC. Amino acid sequence: CASSNQRGGIDEQFF.

The table lists this clone with a few counts. The J gene is TRBJ2-7, the V gene TRBV28, with a weak D call TRBD2 (5 bases). V gave up 4 bases and J gave up 6 bases, with 13 bases separating them. CDR1 MDHEN and CDR2 SYDVKM come from the germline V gene. The CDR3 totals 13 residues. CDR3 region: CASSYNVGSEQYF. The CDR3 coding sequence is TGTGCCAGCAGTTACAATGTGGGGAGCGAGCAGTACTTC.